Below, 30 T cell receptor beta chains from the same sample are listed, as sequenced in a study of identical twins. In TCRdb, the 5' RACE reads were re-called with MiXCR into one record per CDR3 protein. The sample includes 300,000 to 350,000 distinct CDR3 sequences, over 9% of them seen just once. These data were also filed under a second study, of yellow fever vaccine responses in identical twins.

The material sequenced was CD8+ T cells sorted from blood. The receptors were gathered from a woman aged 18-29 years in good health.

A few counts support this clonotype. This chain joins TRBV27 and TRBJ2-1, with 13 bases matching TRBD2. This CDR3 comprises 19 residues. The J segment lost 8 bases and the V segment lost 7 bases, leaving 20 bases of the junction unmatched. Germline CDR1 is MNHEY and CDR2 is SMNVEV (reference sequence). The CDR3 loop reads CASNLLGLAGVGERYEQFF. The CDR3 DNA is TGTGCCAGCAACCTACTCGGACTAGCGGGAGTCGGGGAGAGGTATGAGCAGTTCTTC.

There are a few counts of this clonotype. The CDR3 DNA follows: TGCGCCAGCAGCCCCACGGACCCACGAGCGGACTCCTACAATGAGCAGTTCTTC. It yields the protein CASSPTDPRADSYNEQFF. This chain links TRBV4-1 with TRBJ2-1; tentatively, D is TRBD2 (5 bases). The length of the CDR3 is 18 residues. CDR1 and CDR2 from the germline V gene are MGHRA and YSYEKL. V was pared by 4 bases and J by 0 bases, with 19 bases between.

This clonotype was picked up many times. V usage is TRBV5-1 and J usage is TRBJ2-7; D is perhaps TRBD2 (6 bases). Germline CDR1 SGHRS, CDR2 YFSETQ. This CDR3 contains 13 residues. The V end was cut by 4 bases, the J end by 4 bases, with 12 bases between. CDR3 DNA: TGCGCCAGCAGCGCCGGGGGAATTTACGAGCAGTACTTC. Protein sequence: CASSAGGIYEQYF.

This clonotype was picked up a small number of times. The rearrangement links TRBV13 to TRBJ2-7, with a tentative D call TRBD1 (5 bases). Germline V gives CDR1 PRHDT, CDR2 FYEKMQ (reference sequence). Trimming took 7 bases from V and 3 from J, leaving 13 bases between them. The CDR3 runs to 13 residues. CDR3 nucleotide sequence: TGTGCCAGCACCACCTGGGGCAGCTACGAGCAGTACTTC. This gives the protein CASTTWGSYEQYF.

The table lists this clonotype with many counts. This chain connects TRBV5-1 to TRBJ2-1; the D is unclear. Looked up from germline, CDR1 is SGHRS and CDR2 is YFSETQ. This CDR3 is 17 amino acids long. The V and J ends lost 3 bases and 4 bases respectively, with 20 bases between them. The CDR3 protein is CASSSAGLVSVYNEQFF. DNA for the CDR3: TGCGCCAGCAGCTCGGCCGGGTTGGTTTCGGTTTACAATGAGCAGTTCTTC.

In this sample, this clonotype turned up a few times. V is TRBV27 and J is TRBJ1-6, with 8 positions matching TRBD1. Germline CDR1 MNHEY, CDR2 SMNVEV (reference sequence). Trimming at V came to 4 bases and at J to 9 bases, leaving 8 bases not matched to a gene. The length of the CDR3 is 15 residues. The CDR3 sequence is CASSSRQGQGSPLHF. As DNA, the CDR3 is TGTGCCAGCAGTTCCCGACAGGGGCAGGGTTCACCCCTCCACTTT.

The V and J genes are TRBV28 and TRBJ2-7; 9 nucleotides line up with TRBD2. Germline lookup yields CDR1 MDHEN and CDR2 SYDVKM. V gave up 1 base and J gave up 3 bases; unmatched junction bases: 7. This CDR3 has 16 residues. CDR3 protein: CASSLFRAGGVYEQYF. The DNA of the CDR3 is TGTGCCAGCAGTTTATTTCGGGCGGGAGGGGTCTACGAGCAGTACTTC.

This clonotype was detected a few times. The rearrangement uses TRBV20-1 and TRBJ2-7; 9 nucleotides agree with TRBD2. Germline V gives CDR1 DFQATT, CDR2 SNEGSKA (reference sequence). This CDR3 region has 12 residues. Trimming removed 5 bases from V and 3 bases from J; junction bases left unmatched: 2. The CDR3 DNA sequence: TGCAGTGCTGTAGCGGGGGACTACGAGCAGTACTTC. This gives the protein CSAVAGDYEQYF.

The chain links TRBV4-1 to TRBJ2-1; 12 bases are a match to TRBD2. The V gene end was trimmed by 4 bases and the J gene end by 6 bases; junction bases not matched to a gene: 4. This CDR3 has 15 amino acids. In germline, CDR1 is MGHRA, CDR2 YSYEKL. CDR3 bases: TGCGCCAGCAGCCGCGGACTAGCGGGGCTCAATGAGCAGTTCTTC. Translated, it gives CASSRGLAGLNEQFF.

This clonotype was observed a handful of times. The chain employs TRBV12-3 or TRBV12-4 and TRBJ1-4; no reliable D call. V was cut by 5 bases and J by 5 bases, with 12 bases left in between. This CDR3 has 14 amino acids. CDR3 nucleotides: TGTGCCAGCAGTGAGGGAATAGGGAATGAAAAACTGTTTTTT. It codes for CASSEGIGNEKLFF.

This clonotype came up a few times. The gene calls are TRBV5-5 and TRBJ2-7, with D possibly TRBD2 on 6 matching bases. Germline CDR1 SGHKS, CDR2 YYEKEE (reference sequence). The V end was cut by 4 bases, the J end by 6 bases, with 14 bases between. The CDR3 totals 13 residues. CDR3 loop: CASSLGGRSEQYF. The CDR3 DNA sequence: TGTGCCAGCAGCCTCGGGGGAAGATCCGAGCAGTACTTC.

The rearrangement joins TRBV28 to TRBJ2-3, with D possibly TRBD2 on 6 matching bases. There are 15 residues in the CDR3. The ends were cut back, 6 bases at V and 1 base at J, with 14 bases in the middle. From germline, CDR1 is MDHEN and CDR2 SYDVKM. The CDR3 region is CASSRGTPGTDTQYF. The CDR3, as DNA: TGTGCCAGCAGCCGGGGGACCCCCGGCACAGATACGCAGTATTTT.

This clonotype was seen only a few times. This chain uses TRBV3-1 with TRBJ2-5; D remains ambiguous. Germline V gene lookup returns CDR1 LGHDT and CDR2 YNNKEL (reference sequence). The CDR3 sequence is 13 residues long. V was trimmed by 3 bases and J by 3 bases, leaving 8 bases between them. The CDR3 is CASSHVAEETQYF. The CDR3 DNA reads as TGTGCCAGCAGCCACGTTGCCGAAGAGACCCAGTACTTC.

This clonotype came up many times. The CDR3 here is CSASGDSSYNEQFF. The CDR3 nucleotides are TGCAGTGCTAGTGGGGATAGCTCCTACAATGAGCAGTTCTTC. The genes are TRBV20-1 and TRBJ2-1; D unresolved. V lost 3 bases, J lost 0 bases, and 9 bases lay in between. This CDR3 comprises 14 residues. Germline CDR1 and CDR2: DFQATT and SNEGSKA (reference sequence).

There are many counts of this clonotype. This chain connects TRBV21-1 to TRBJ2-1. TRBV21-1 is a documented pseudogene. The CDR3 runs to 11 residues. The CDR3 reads CASSKRLGQFF. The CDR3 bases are TGTGCCAGCAGCAAACGGCTTGGGCAGTTCTTC.

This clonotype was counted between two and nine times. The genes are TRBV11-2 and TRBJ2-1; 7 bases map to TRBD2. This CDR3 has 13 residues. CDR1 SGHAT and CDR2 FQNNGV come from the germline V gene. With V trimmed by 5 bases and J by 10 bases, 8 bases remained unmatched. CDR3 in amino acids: CASSPTASGEQFF. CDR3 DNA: TGTGCCAGCAGCCCGACGGCTAGCGGAGAGCAGTTCTTC.

CDR3 residues: CASSSPGAGGLVGNEQFF. The CDR3, as DNA: TGTGCCAGCAGTTCCCCGGGAGCGGGGGGGCTCGTGGGCAATGAGCAGTTCTTC. The chain couples TRBV27 to TRBJ2-1, with 10 bases aligning to TRBD2. J lost 6 bases, V lost 4 bases, and 15 bases had no gene match. The germline V gene encodes CDR1 MNHEY and CDR2 SMNVEV (reference sequence). The CDR3 has 18 residues.

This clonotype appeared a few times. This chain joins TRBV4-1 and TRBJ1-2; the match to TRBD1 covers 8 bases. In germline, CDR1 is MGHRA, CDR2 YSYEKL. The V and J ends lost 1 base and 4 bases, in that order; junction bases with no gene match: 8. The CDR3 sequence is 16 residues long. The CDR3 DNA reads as TGCGCCAGCAGCCAAGGACGACAGGGGCTTCTCTATGGCTACACCTTC. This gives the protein CASSQGRQGLLYGYTF.

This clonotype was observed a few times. In nucleotides, the CDR3 is TGCGCCAGCAGCCAAAATTGGGGACTTTCGGGGGAGACCCAGTACTTC. It translates to CASSQNWGLSGETQYF. The chain joins TRBV4-1 to TRBJ2-5, with D maybe TRBD2 (6 bases). The germline V gene encodes CDR1 MGHRA and CDR2 YSYEKL. The CDR3 runs to 16 residues. V was pared by 2 bases and J by 5 bases, with 18 bases between.

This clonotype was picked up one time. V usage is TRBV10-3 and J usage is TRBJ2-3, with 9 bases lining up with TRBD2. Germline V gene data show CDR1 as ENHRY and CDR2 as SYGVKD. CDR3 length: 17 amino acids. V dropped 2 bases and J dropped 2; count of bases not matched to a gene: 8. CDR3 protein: CAISEASGNQLTDTQYF. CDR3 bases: TGTGCCATCAGTGAGGCTAGCGGGAACCAACTCACAGATACGCAGTATTTT.

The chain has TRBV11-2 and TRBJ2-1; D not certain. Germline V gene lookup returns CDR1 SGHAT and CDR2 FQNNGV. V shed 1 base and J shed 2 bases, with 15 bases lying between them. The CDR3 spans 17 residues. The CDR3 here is CASSLAALGGPYNEQFF. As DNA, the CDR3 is TGTGCCAGCAGCTTAGCCGCGCTGGGTGGCCCCTACAATGAGCAGTTCTTC.

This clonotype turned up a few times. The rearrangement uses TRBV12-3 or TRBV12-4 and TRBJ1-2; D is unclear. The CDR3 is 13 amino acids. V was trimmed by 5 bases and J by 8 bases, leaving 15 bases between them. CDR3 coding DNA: TGTGCCAGCAGTCCTCAGCCCGCCGGGGGCTACACCTTC. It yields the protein CASSPQPAGGYTF.

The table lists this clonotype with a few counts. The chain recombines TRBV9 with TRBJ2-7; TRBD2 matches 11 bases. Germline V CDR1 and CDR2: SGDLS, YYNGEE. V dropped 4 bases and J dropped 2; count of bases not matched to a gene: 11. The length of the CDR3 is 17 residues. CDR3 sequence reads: CASSPESGTSGPYEQYF. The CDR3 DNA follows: TGTGCCAGCAGCCCGGAATCCGGGACTAGCGGTCCCTACGAGCAGTACTTC.

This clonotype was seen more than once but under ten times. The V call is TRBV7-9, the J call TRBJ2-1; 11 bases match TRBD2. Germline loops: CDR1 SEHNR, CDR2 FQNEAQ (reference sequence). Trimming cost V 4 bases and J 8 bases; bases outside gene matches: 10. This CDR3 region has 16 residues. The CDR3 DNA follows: TGTGCCAGCAGCTACCCCGGACTAGCGGGTAAATATGAGCAGTTCTTC. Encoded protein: CASSYPGLAGKYEQFF. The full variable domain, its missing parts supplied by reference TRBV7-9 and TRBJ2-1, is DTGVSQNPRHKITKRGQNVTFRCDPISEHNRLYWYRQTLGQGPEFLTYFQNEAQLEKSRLLSDRFSAERPKGSFSTLEIQRTEQGDSAMYLCASSYPGLAGKYEQFFGPGTRLTVL.

The CDR3 protein is CASSYLKETGPNEKLFF. CDR3 bases: TGTGCCAGCAGTTACTTAAAGGAGACAGGGCCGAATGAAAAACTGTTTTTT. V and J are TRBV6-5 and TRBJ1-4; 7 bases line up with TRBD1. Looked up from germline, CDR1 is MNHEY and CDR2 is SVGAGI. The CDR3 length is 17 residues. V lost 1 base, J lost 5 bases, and 10 bases stayed unmatched.

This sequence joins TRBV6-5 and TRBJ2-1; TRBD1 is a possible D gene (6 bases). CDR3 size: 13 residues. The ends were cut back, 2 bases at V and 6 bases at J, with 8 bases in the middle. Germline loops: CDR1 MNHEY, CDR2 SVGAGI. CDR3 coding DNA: TGTGCCAGCAGTTACAAAGGGGGCAATGAGCAGTTCTTC. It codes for CASSYKGGNEQFF.

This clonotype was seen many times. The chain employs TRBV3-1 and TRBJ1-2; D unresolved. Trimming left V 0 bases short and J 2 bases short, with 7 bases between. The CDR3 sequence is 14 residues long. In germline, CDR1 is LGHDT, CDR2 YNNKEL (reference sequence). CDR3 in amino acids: CASSQDTGNYGYTF. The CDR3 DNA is TGTGCCAGCAGCCAAGACACGGGGAACTATGGCTACACCTTC.

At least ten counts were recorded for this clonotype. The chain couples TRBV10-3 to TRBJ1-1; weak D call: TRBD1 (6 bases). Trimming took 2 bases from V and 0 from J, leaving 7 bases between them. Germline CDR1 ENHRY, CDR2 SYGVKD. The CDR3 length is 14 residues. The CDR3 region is CAISEGQMNTEAFF. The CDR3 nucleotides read TGTGCCATCAGTGAGGGACAGATGAACACTGAAGCTTTCTTT.

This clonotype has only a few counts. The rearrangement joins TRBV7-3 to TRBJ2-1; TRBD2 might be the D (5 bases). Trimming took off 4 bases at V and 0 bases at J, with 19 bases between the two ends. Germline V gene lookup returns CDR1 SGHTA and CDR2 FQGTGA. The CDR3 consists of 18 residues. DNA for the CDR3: TGTGCCAGCAGCTCGAAAGGACTTTCGACAAGCTCCTACAATGAGCAGTTCTTC. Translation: CASSSKGLSTSSYNEQFF.

CDR3 bases: TGTGCCAGCAGCTTGGTGGCAGCAAAGGGTAGGGAGACCCAGTACTTC. Translation: CASSLVAAKGRETQYF. The chain employs TRBV5-6 and TRBJ2-5; D not certain. The CDR3 loop spans 16 amino acids. Germline assignment: CDR1 SGHDT and CDR2 YYEEEE. Trimming removed 0 bases at V and 5 bases at J, with 17 bases between. Complete variable domain (other parts from reference TRBV5-6 and TRBJ2-5): DAGVTQSPTHLIKTRGQQVTLRCSPKSGHDTVSWYQQALGQGPQFIFQYYEEEERQRGNFPDRFSGHQFPNYSSELNVNALLLGDSALYLCASSLVAAKGRETQYFGPGTRLLVL.